This T cell receptor beta chain was captured in a study of blood T cell repertoires in COVID-19. Study background: In each case, the material was cDNA or gDNA derived from T cells, B-cell-depleted T cells, or PBMCs.

Profiled with immunoSEQ multiplex PCR; TCRdb holds only in-frame clones, not every one. The sample yields around 71,000 clones, roughly 80% seen once. Trimming shortened V by 7 bases and J by 4 bases, and 13 bases separated the two germline ends. Germline V gene data show CDR1 as MNHEY and CDR2 as SMNVEV (reference sequence). There are 13 residues in the CDR3. The genes are TRBV27 and TRBJ1-2; weak D call: TRBD1 (5 bases). Material for sequencing was peripheral blood. The TCR originated in a man aged 25 to 40 with COVID-19, enrolled during active disease. CDR3 DNA sequence: TGTGCCAGCACTGTGGGGCTCGGCTATGGCTACACCTTC. This gives the protein CASTVGLGYGYTF.